This T cell receptor beta chain originates from a study of post-analysis software for immune sequencing data. Study in general: The cohort encompassed relapsing-remitting, secondary progressive and progressive-relapsing multiple sclerosis disease courses. Study observations and caveats: When the samples were clustered directly with F measure, those that had been prepared in the same batch showed strong co-clustering. In patients, TRBV5-6, TRBV5-1 and TRBV20-1 belonged to four or five TRBV segments found more frequently than in controls. Multiple sclerosis was associated with a significant reduction in normalized Chao1 diversity relative to controls.

TCR beta cDNA libraries included unique molecular identifiers. Some 500,000 cDNA molecules came from about 1 to 10 million T cells. One entry per CDR3 protein results from TCRdb running MiXCR on the PCR reads. The sample consists of about 500,000 distinct CDR3 sequences, approximately 46% of them appearing once. With respect to this clonotype: Its antigen is unknown.

Per germline, CDR1 SQVTM and CDR2 ANQGSEA. CDR3 length: 14 amino acids. This receptor was identified in a girl between 10 and 17 years old with multiple sclerosis. The chain is built from TRBV29-1 and TRBJ2-4, with 7 nucleotides matching TRBD1. The J call may not be correct, given that the DNA end is closer to TRBJ2-7. The sequenced sample was blood. The CDR3 loop reads CSVTSILQGDEQYF. Here the CDR3 DNA reads TGCAGCGTTACGTCCATACTGCAGGGGGACGAGCAGTACTTC.